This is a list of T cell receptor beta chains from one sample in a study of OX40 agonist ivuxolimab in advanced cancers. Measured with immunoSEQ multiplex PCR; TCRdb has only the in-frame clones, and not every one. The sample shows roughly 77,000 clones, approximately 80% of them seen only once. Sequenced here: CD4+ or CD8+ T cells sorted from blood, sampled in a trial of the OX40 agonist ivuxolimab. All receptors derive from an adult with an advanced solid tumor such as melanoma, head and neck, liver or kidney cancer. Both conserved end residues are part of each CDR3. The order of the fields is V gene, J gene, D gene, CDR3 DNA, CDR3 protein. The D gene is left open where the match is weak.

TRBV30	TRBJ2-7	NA	TGTGCCTGTCAACAGGACTACGAGCAGTACTTC	CACQQDYEQYF
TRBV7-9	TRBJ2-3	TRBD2	TGTGCCAGCAGCTTAGGAGGGCGCGGGGGTTCTAGCACAGATACGCAGTATTTT	CASSLGGRGGSSTDTQYF
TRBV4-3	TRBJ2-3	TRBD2	TGCGCCAGCAGCCCCCTAGCGGATAGCACAGATACGCAGTATTTT	CASSPLADSTDTQYF
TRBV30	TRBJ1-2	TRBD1	TGTGCCTGGAGTCCCGGGACAGATTTAGCCTACACCTTC	CAWSPGTDLAYTF
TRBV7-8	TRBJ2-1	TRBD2	TGTGCCAGCAGGAGTGGGACTAACAACCTTAAGCAGTTCTTC	CASRSGTNNLKQFF
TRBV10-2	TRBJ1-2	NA	TGCGCCAGCAGCCCCGGGAGGGAAGGAGGCTACACCTTC	CASSPGREGGYTF
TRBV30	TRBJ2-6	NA	TGTGCCTGGAGTGCGGGGGCCAACGTCCTGACTTTC	CAWSAGANVLTF
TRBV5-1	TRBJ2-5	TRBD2	TGCGCCAGCACTTCTGGGGGAGGCGGGGGGCTCGAAGAGACCCAGTACTTC	CASTSGGGGGLEETQYF
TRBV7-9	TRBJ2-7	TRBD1	TGTGCCAGCAGCCCGTGGACAGGGGGCTACGAGCAGTACTTC	CASSPWTGGYEQYF
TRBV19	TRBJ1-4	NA	TGTGCCAGTAGTATGCAGTCAACTAATGAAAAACTGTTTTTT	CASSMQSTNEKLFF
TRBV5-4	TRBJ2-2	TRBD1	TGTGCCAGCAGCCGGGACAGGATGAACACCGGGGAGCTGTTTTTT	CASSRDRMNTGELFF
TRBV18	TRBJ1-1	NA	TGTGCCAGCTCAAGGGGGGGTGGCACTGAAGCTTTCTTT	CASSRGGGTEAFF
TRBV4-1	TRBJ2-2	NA	TGCGCCAGCAGCCAAGAGAGAACCGACCGGAACACCGGGGAGCTGTTTTTT	CASSQERTDRNTGELFF
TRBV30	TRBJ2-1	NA	TGTGCCTGGAGTGCAATTGCGACCCTCGGGACAACTTATACAATGAGGAAGTTCTTC	CAWSAIATLGTTYTMRKFF
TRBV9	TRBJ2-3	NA	TGTGCCAGCAGCGTAGACGTGCCTGATACGCAGTATTTT	CASSVDVPDTQYF